The present T cell receptor beta chain was sequenced within a study of human T cells and chemical hapten exposure. Study details: Read at 6 days, the patch tests placed 0.01% DPC on the upper back.

This clonotype was recorded many times. Its antigen is unidentified. Time point indicated: patch test 2, 6 weeks after DPC sensitization. The treatment was: therapeutic diphenylcyclopropenone sensitization with weekly scalp DPC. Each CDR3 protein is one row after TCRdb ran MiXCR on the RACE reads. The table records 360,000 or so distinct CDR3 sequences, roughly 6% of them present only once. The CDR3 totals 16 residues. Germline V gene data show CDR1 as SGHDT and CDR2 as YYEEEE. V was shortened by 3 bases and J by 2 bases, with 16 bases between the two germline ends. The study, taken as a whole, reports: While controls formed fewer of them, expanded TCRs formed significantly more large CDR3 similarity clusters. The number of TCRs over 1 in 1000 frequency stayed unchanged after DPC.

The sequence came from a woman in her late teens or twenties with alopecia areata. Some clones in this sample may be carry-over from other donors' samples. Sequences were derived from whole blood, sampled in connection with sensitization to the hapten diphenylcyclopropenone (DPC). The V call is TRBV5-6, the J call TRBJ2-3; D is unclear. The CDR3: CASSSGSSVITDTQYF. The DNA for the CDR3 is TGTGCCAGCAGCTCCGGATCGTCGGTGATCACAGATACGCAGTATTTT.